Below, 21 T cell receptor beta chains from the same sample are listed, as sequenced in a study of control samples from healthy donors and cancer patients. Data came from immunoSEQ multiplex PCR; TCRdb stores just in-frame clones and leaves some out. Among some 160,000 clones, 92% were seen once, and the ten largest hold 0.55% to 0.7%. The specimen was blood. The receptors stem from a woman aged 25 to 39 in good health.

This clone was seen only once. V usage is TRBV7-3 and J usage is TRBJ2-3; TRBD1 matches 10 bases. Per the germline V gene, CDR1 is SGHTA and CDR2 is FQGTGA. The CDR3 has 14 residues. V dropped 4 bases and J dropped 5; count of bases not matched to a gene: 3. DNA for the CDR3: TGTGCCAGCAGCTCGACAGGGGGCGGAGATACGCAGTATTTT. This encodes CASSSTGGGDTQYF.

The chain combines TRBV7-9 with TRBJ2-3; the D gene is possibly TRBD1 (6 bases). Trimming cost V 4 bases and J 8 bases, with 13 bases left between them. The CDR3 has 13 amino acids. Germline assignment: CDR1 SEHNR and CDR2 FQNEAQ (reference sequence). CDR3 bases: TGTGCCAGCAGCTCCGGACAGTTGACTACGCAGTATTTT. Protein product: CASSSGQLTTQYF.

This clone was counted only a few times. The chain recombines TRBV12-5 with TRBJ2-1; D possibly corresponds to TRBD1 (6 bases). Germline V gene sequence: CDR1 LGHNT, CDR2 FRNRAP. Trimming pared 4 bases from V and 5 bases from J, leaving 9 bases between. This CDR3 is 13 amino acids long. DNA for the CDR3: TGTGCTAGTGGTTGGGCAGGGGACAATGAGCAGTTCTTC. Its translation: CASGWAGDNEQFF.

The V and J genes are TRBV6-5 and TRBJ2-7, with 12 bases matching TRBD1. CDR1 is MNHEY and CDR2 is SVGAGI in the germline V gene. The CDR3 is 14 residues long. Trimming at V came to 7 bases and at J to 6 bases, leaving 7 bases not matched to a gene. The CDR3 nucleotides are TGTGCCAGCATAGCCGGGACAGGGGGCTTCGAGCAGTACTTC. As protein: CASIAGTGGFEQYF.

The chain combines TRBV11-3 with TRBJ2-1; TRBD2 matches at 14 bases. Germline CDR1 reads SGHNT; CDR2 reads YENEEA. With 5 bases clipped from V and 6 bases from J, the junction kept 9 bases outside the gene matches. This CDR3 contains 17 residues. The CDR3 DNA reads TGTGCCAGCAGCGACCGGACTAGCGGGAGGACAGGCAATGAGCAGTTCTTC. Translating gives CASSDRTSGRTGNEQFF.

This chain joins TRBV5-6 and TRBJ2-1; a weak D match, TRBD2 (6 bases). Trimming shortened V by 0 bases and J by 15 bases, and 19 bases separated the two germline ends. Germline assignment: CDR1 SGHDT and CDR2 YYEEEE. The CDR3 is 14 residues long. CDR3 amino acids: CASSLAREVGLMFF. The CDR3 bases are TGTGCCAGCAGCTTGGCGCGGGAAGTGGGCTTGATGTTCTTC.

V is TRBV9 and J is TRBJ2-7; D might be TRBD1 (5 bases). The V and J ends lost 5 bases and 3 bases respectively, with 9 bases between them. Germline CDR1 reads SGDLS; CDR2 reads YYNGEE. This CDR3 comprises 12 residues. The CDR3 loop reads CASSPDSYEQYF. The CDR3 bases are TGTGCCAGCAGTCCCGACAGCTACGAGCAGTACTTC.

The CDR3: CASSDRDRVYEKLFF. CDR3 in DNA: TGTGCCAGCAGTGATCGGGACAGGGTTTACGAAAAACTGTTTTTT. The rearrangement links TRBV25-1 to TRBJ1-4; 9 bases agree with TRBD1. Germline CDR1 reads MGHDK; CDR2 reads SYGVNS. This CDR3 contains 15 residues. J gave up 8 bases and V 3 bases, and 7 bases lay outside the gene matches.

The V call is TRBV6-5, the J call TRBJ2-1; D is unresolved. Trimming took off 8 bases at V and 12 bases at J, with 14 bases between the two ends. The V gene's germline CDR1 is MNHEY and CDR2 SVGAGI. CDR3 size: 11 residues. The CDR3 nucleotides read TGTGCCAGCGCGGAAGGGCGTGGGCAGTTCTTC. Translated, it gives CASAEGRGQFF.

The chain uses TRBV6-5 and TRBJ1-6; D unresolved. CDR1 is MNHEY and CDR2 is SVGAGI in the germline V gene. CDR3 length: 15 amino acids. V was cut by 7 bases and J by 8 bases, with 18 bases left in between. CDR3 sequence reads: CASKRGGGLDSPLHF. The DNA of the CDR3 is TGTGCCAGCAAGAGAGGTGGAGGGTTAGATTCACCCCTCCACTTT.

The chain is built from TRBV18 and TRBJ2-6; 8 bases match TRBD1. V gave up 3 bases and J gave up 1 base; unmatched junction bases: 5. Germline-derived CDR1 and CDR2 are KGHSH and LQKENI. CDR3 length: 17 amino acids. The CDR3 DNA reads as TGTGCCAGCTCACCCCTCGGACAGGGTTCTGGGGCCAACGTCCTGACTTTC. Translating gives CASSPLGQGSGANVLTF.

This chain links TRBV19 with TRBJ1-1, with 7 bases that match TRBD1. Trimming removed 3 bases from V and 3 bases from J; junction bases left unmatched: 4. CDR3 length: 14 residues. Germline lookup yields CDR1 LNHDA and CDR2 SQIVND (reference sequence). The CDR3 is CASSIEGTDTEAFF. CDR3 nucleotide sequence: TGTGCCAGTAGTATCGAGGGGACAGACACTGAAGCTTTCTTT. The complete variable domain, with remaining parts taken from reference TRBV19 and TRBJ1-1, reads DGGITQSPKYLFRKEGQNVTLSCEQNLNHDAMYWYRQDPGQGLRLIYYSQIVNDFQKGDIAEGYSVSREKKESFPLTVTSAQKNPTAFYLCASSIEGTDTEAFFGQGTRLTVV.

This chain joins TRBV6-2 or TRBV6-3 and TRBJ1-2; D ambiguous. This CDR3 has 14 residues. Trimming pared 3 bases from V and 7 bases from J, leaving 15 bases between. CDR1 is MNHEY and CDR2 is SVGEGT in the germline V gene. CDR3 in amino acids: CASSYAVGNRGYTF. The DNA of the CDR3 is TGTGCCAGCAGTTATGCGGTAGGGAATCGTGGCTACACCTTC.

The CDR3 DNA follows: TGCAGCGTTGCAGGGGCCAACGTCCTGACTTTC. This codes for CSVAGANVLTF. V gene TRBV29-1 combines with J gene TRBJ2-6; no definite D call. Germline CDR1 SQVTM, CDR2 ANQGSEA. There are 11 residues in the CDR3. V lost 4 bases and J lost 4, with 2 bases in between. The variable domain in full, completed from reference TRBV29-1 and TRBJ2-6, reads SAVISQKPSRDICQRGTSLTIQCQVDSQVTMMFWYRQQPGQSLTLIATANQGSEATYESGFVIDKFPISRPNLTFSTLTVSNMSPEDSSIYLCSVAGANVLTFGAGSRLTVL.

The chain has TRBV6-6 and TRBJ1-2; no clear D. V lost 6 bases to trimming and J lost 2 bases, with 16 bases between them. Germline V gene lookup returns CDR1 MNHNY and CDR2 SVGAGI (reference sequence). CDR3 size: 15 residues. CDR3 sequence: CASSQLEHLNYGYTF. DNA for the CDR3: TGTGCCAGCAGCCAACTCGAACACCTAAACTATGGCTACACCTTC.

The V gene is TRBV19, the J gene TRBJ1-2; D remains unclear. Germline V gene data show CDR1 as LNHDA and CDR2 as SQIVND (reference sequence). The CDR3 runs to 12 residues. Trimming shortened V by 4 bases and J by 4 bases, and 7 bases separated the two germline ends. CDR3 loop: CASSKQSYGYTF. The CDR3 DNA sequence: TGTGCCAGTAGTAAGCAGAGCTATGGCTACACCTTC.

The V gene is TRBV10-3, the J gene TRBJ1-5; 7 bases line up with TRBD1. In germline, CDR1 is ENHRY, CDR2 SYGVKD. J was trimmed by 2 bases and V by 5 bases; bases with no gene match: 0. The CDR3 contains 13 residues. DNA of the CDR3: TGTGCCATCAGTACAGGGGGCAATCAGCCCCAGCATTTT. Encoded protein: CAISTGGNQPQHF.

V is TRBV6-1 and J is TRBJ2-7; 7 nucleotides align to TRBD2. The CDR3 has 15 residues. Looked up from germline, CDR1 is MNHNS and CDR2 is SASEGT. J gave up 1 base and V 3 bases, and 6 bases lay outside the gene matches. This CDR3 is CASSDYTGGSYEQYF. The CDR3 coding sequence is TGTGCCAGCAGTGATTATACGGGAGGTTCCTACGAGCAGTACTTC.

The gene calls are TRBV5-3 and TRBJ1-2; D uncertain. TRBV5-3 is treated as an ORF (open reading frame) with a function not yet certain. The V end was cut by 4 bases, the J end by 8 bases, with 15 bases between. This CDR3 spans 13 amino acids. The CDR3 bases are TGTGCCAGAAGCGTGAAATTACCTGGGGGCTACACCTTC. Translated: CARSVKLPGGYTF.

This clone was seen only once. The chain employs TRBV7-9 and TRBJ2-3; weak D call: TRBD2 (6 bases). With 2 bases removed from V and 2 bases from J, the gap between germline ends came to 11 bases. The CDR3 extends over 15 amino acids. Germline loops: CDR1 SEHNR, CDR2 FQNEAQ (reference sequence). CDR3 coding DNA: TGTGCCAGCAGCTTATTCTTGCGGGACACAGATACGCAGTATTTT. It codes for CASSLFLRDTDTQYF.

This clone was seen only once. The J gene is TRBJ2-7, the V gene TRBV10-2; D remains unclear. Per germline, CDR1 WSHSY and CDR2 SAAADI. The length of the CDR3 is 14 residues. Trimming stripped 6 bases from V and 0 bases from J, with 12 bases between. CDR3 nucleotide sequence: TGCGCCAGCAGAGCGTCTTCAAGCTCCTACGAGCAGTACTTC. Its protein is CASRASSSSYEQYF.